A selection of T cell receptor beta chains follows, all from one sample in a study of beta chain features in type 1 diabetes. Here immunoSEQ multiplex PCR was the method, and the copy in TCRdb shows in-frame clones only, minus some. The data contain about 350,000 clones, 20% of them seen just once; the ten biggest clones take up approximately 0.043%. The specimen sequenced was naive CD4+ T cells from blood. These receptors came from a woman between 18 and 30 years old in good health. CDR3s include the opening cysteine and the closing phenylalanine or tryptophan. Each record gives: V gene, CDR3 protein.

>TRBV9
CASSGPGTRAGETQYF
>TRBV30
CAWDRGDEQYF
>TRBV28
CASTTSGVREQYF
>TRBV19
CASSEDSGSGANVLTF
>TRBV7-7
CASSTSGGKQETQYF
>TRBV5-1
CASSLGQGGQETQYF
>TRBV5-6
CASSLGAQPVGYF
>TRBV29-1
CSVTGLAGASYNEQFF
>TRBV9
CASSPLQGEGGYTF
>TRBV7-2
CASSFRDRNTEAFF
>TRBV5-1
CASSLVGGREQYF
>TRBV6-6
CASSYSSGLNYGYTF
>TRBV9
CASSPFRSPVNSPLHF
>TRBV2
CASKALRGLAGGFYEQYF
>TRBV4-1
CASSLQGNTEAFF
>TRBV29-1
CSVGQGDQPQHF
>TRBV5-4
CASSSGTREGYTF
>TRBV7-9
CASSVMPTAGNTIYF
>TRBV27
CATSRDDRSPLHF
>TRBV30
CASSTSGVTDTQYF
>TRBV6-5
CASSFSITGDTEAFF
>TRBV30
CAWSAGINQPQHF
>TRBV11-3
CASSTDRATDTQYF
>TRBV7-2
CASSAGQGAYEQYF
>TRBV7-2
CASSSSANQPQHF
>TRBV7-2
CASSLDRGYEQYF
>TRBV6-5
CASSYSIGATGSPLHF
>TRBV30
CACQRDSNEKLFF
>TRBV5-6
CASSSSYEQYF
>TRBV4-1
CASSVAKGSGFLRGYTF
>TRBV19
CASSPGQGAYEQYF
>TRBV4-1
CASSQDAEEETQYF
>TRBV30
CAWSVPGGYGYTF
>TRBV5-1
CASSLIAGAYEQYF
>TRBV7-2
CASSAGGGYTF
>TRBV18
CASSPPSGAGDTQYF
>TRBV29-1
CSGAGLNTEAFF
>TRBV5-1
CASSLGAGVGETQYF
>TRBV30
CAWSDRGNQPQHF
>TRBV13
CASSLGPGQGIREQYF
>TRBV30
CAWSVGGFGEAFF